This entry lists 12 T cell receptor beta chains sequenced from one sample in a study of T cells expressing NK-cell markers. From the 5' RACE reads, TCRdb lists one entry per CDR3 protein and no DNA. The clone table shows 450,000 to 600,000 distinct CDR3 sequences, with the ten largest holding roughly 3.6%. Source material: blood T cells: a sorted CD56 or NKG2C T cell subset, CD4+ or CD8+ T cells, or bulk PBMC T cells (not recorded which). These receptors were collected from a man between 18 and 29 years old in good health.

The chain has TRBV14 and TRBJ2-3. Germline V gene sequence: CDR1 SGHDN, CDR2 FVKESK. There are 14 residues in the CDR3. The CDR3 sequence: CASSLPSLRGTQYF.

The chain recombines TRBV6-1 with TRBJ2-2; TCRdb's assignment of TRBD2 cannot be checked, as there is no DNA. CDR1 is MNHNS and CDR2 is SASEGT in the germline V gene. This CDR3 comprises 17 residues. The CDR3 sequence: CASSEFPRSAGSGELFF.

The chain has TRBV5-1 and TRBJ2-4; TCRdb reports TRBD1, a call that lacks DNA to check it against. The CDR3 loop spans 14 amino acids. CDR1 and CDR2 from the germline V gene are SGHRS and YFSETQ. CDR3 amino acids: CASSQDRAKNIQYF.

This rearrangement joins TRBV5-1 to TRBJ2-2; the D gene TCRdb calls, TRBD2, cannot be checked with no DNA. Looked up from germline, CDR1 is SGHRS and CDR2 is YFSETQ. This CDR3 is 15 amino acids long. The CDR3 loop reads CASSLGDSGPGELFF.

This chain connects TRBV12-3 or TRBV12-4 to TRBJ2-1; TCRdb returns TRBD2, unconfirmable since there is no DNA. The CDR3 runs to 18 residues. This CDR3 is CASSPKGLAGGLGNEQFF.

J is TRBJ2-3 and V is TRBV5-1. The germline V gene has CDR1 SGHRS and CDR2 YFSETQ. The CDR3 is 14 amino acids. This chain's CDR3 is CASSTLTVTDTQYF.

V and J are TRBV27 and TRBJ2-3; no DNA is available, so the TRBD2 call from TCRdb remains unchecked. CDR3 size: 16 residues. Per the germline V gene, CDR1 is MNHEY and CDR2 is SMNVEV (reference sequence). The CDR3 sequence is CASSHISPSSTDTQYF.

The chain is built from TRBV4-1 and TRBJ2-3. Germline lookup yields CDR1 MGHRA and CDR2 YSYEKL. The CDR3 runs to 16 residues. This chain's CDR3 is CASSQLAGSGTDTQYF.

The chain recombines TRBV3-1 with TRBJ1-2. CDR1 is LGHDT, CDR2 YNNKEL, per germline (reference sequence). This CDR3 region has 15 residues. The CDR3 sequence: CASSQRERLGYGYTF. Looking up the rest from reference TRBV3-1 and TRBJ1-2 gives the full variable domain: DTAVSQTPKYLVTQMGNDKSIKCEQNLGHDTMYWYKQDSKKFLKIMFSYNNKELIINETVPNRFSPKSPDKAHLNLHINSLELGDSAVYFCASSQRERLGYGYTFGSGTRLTVV.

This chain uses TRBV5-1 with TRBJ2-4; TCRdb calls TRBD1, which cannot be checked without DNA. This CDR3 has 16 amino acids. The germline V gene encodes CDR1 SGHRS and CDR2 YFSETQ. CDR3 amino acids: CASSLGRGRAKDIQYF.

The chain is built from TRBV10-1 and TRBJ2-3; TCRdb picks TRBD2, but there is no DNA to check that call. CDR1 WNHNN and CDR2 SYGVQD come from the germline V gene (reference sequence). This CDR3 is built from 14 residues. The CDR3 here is CASRGVAPTDTQYF.

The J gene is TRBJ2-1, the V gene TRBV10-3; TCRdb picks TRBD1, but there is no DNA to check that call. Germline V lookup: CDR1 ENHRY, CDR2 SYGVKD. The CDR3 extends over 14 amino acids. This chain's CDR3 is CAIGRGTGGKEQFF.